Listed below are T cell receptor beta chains from one sample, sequenced in a study of blood T cells in healthy people across ages. TCRdb reanalysed the 5' RACE reads using MiXCR and keeps one entry per CDR3 protein. This repertoire shows 780,000 or so distinct CDR3 sequences, roughly three fifths found once; its top ten account for under 30%. The sequenced sample consisted of blood. These receptors were obtained from a man between 35 and 55 years old in good health. The CDR3 runs from the conserved cysteine through the conserved F or W. D genes are given only for firm matches. Clone size is shown for a subset of rows, as once, few, many or a class of expanded clone.

j_gene	d_gene	v_gene	len	abundance	CDR3aa	CDR3nt
TRBJ2-7	TRBD1	TRBV20-1	15	-	CSARIPLGQGSEQYF	TGCAGTGCTAGGATCCCCCTCGGACAGGGAAGCGAGCAGTACTTC
TRBJ1-2	-	TRBV6-6	15	-	CASSYRESATYGYTF	TGTGCCAGCAGTTACAGAGAGAGCGCTACCTATGGCTACACCTTC
TRBJ2-3	TRBD1	TRBV10-3	14	-	CAISRQGETDTQYF	TGTGCCATCAGTAGACAGGGGGAGACAGATACGCAGTATTTT
TRBJ2-7	-	TRBV21-1	16	-	CASSFQGKRSSYEQYF	TGTGCCAGCAGCTTCCAGGGGAAAAGGAGCTCCTACGAGCAGTACTTC
TRBJ2-5	-	TRBV27	15	-	CASSSLGGSGETQYF	TGTGCCAGCAGTTCCCTCGGTGGGAGCGGAGAGACCCAGTACTTC
TRBJ1-1	-	TRBV20-1	12	-	CSARDQLGEAFF	TGCAGTGCTAGAGATCAGTTGGGTGAAGCTTTCTTT
TRBJ1-2	TRBD1	TRBV6-1	14	-	CASLRTGLTYGYTF	TGTGCCAGCCTGAGGACAGGACTGACCTATGGCTACACCTTC
TRBJ2-1	-	TRBV21-1	18	few	CASSKWGNERSSYNEQFF	TGTGCCAGCAGCAAATGGGGCAACGAGCGGAGCTCCTACAATGAGCAGTTCTTC
TRBJ2-6	-	TRBV7-9	14	many	CASVDRTGANVLTF	TGTGCCAGCGTAGACCGGACTGGGGCCAACGTCCTGACTTTC
TRBJ2-3	TRBD2	TRBV6-5	15	-	CASSYQLAGADTQYF	TGTGCCAGCAGTTACCAGCTAGCGGGAGCAGATACGCAGTATTTT
TRBJ2-5	-	TRBV6-6	17	-	CASSFDRGPSGRNEQYF	TGTGCCAGCAGTTTTGACAGAGGTCCTTCGGGTCGGAATGAGCAGTACTTC
TRBJ1-5	-	TRBV10-3	13	-	CATTGEPDQPQHF	TGTGCCACCACTGGGGAACCCGATCAGCCCCAGCATTTT
TRBJ2-7	TRBD2	TRBV20-1	16	-	CSASQGGGEPSYEQYF	TGCAGTGCCTCCCAGGGCGGGGGGGAACCCTCCTACGAGCAGTACTTC
TRBJ2-7	-	TRBV2	11	-	CASSQTLEQYF	TGTGCCAGCAGCCAGACACTGGAGCAGTACTTC
TRBJ2-7	-	TRBV20-1	13	-	CSAGRSGSYEQYF	TGCAGTGCTGGACGGTCGGGATCCTACGAGCAGTACTTC
TRBJ2-4	-	TRBV14	12	few	CASSQEGNIQYF	TGTGCCAGCAGCCAAGAGGGAAACATTCAGTACTTC
TRBJ2-5	-	TRBV25-1	15	few	CASSEAGWYQETQYF	TGTGCCAGCAGTGAGGCAGGGTGGTACCAAGAGACCCAGTACTTC
TRBJ2-7	TRBD2	TRBV7-2	21	-	CASSLTPGTGTSGRLSGEQYF	TGTGCCAGCAGCTTAACGCCGGGAACCGGGACTAGCGGGAGGCTATCGGGCGAGCAGTACTTC
TRBJ1-5	TRBD1	TRBV2	15	-	CASRTDRGSSQPQHF	TGTGCCAGCAGGACGGACAGGGGGTCGAGTCAGCCCCAGCATTTT
TRBJ2-7	TRBD2	TRBV7-2	14	few	CASSFGLGSYEQYF	TGTGCCAGCAGCTTCGGACTAGGCTCCTACGAGCAGTACTTC